One sample yielded the 28 T cell receptor beta chains listed below, sequenced in a study of cytomegalovirus exposure and HLA in healthy donors (dated by TCRdb to between 2016 and 2019). Library prep was done by the immunoSEQ multiplex PCR assay. The multiplex PCR relied on a mix of 60 forward primers for TCR Vbeta segments and 13 reverse primers for TCR Jbeta segments. The immuneACCESS repertoire file appears here via TCRdb, limited to in-frame rearrangements. These files lack a portion of the clones; in checked studies, under half of the deficit traces to unresolved V genes, and the cause of the others is not known. The sample has some 190,000 clones on record, 75% to 90% of them singletons. The biggest ten clones account for less than 0.4% of the sample. The sample consisted of PBMCs. The source is a woman aged 25 to 39 in good health and CMV-seronegative.

This chain connects TRBV5-4 to TRBJ2-5; 9 nucleotides align to TRBD2. J lost 2 bases, V lost 2 bases, and 4 bases had no gene match. The CDR3 has 15 residues. Per germline, CDR1 SGHNT and CDR2 YYREEE (reference sequence). The CDR3 here is CASSLGLAPQETQYF. DNA of the CDR3: TGTGCCAGCAGCTTAGGACTAGCGCCACAAGAGACCCAGTACTTC.

The chain combines TRBV5-4 with TRBJ2-7; D might be TRBD2 (5 bases). This CDR3 is 14 amino acids long. Germline CDR1 SGHNT, CDR2 YYREEE (reference sequence). With 4 bases removed from V and 2 bases from J, the gap between germline ends came to 13 bases. The CDR3 spells CASSTGLDTYEQYF. The CDR3 coding sequence is TGTGCCAGCAGCACCGGACTGGATACCTACGAGCAGTACTTC.

This rearrangement joins TRBV28 to TRBJ2-1; 7 positions match TRBD2. V lost 5 bases to trimming and J lost 0 bases; unmatched junction nucleotides: 7. CDR1 MDHEN and CDR2 SYDVKM come from the germline V gene. This CDR3 has 16 residues. The CDR3 loop reads CASSRPLATSYNEQFF. The CDR3 DNA reads as TGTGCCAGCAGTAGACCACTAGCGACCTCCTACAATGAGCAGTTCTTC.

The rearrangement uses TRBV27 and TRBJ2-5, with TRBD2 matching 8 bases. The end of the DNA is better explained by TRBJ2-7, so the J call may be wrong. Germline V gene lookup returns CDR1 MNHEY and CDR2 SMNVEV (reference sequence). The CDR3 is 15 residues long. CDR3 amino acids: CASSPLVSGKYEQYF. The CDR3 coding sequence is TGTGCCAGCAGTCCTCTGGTTAGCGGGAAATACGAGCAGTACTTC.

The rearrangement links TRBV7-9 to TRBJ2-1, with D tentatively TRBD2 (5 bases). Germline values: CDR1 SEHNR, CDR2 FQNEAQ (reference sequence). The CDR3 length is 18 residues. V lost 1 base to trimming and J lost 4 bases, with 20 bases between them. The CDR3 nucleotides read TGTGCCAGCAGCTTAGGGCCCAGATCCGGGTCGGGGTACAATGAGCAGTTCTTC. It translates to CASSLGPRSGSGYNEQFF.

J is TRBJ2-5 and V is TRBV5-1, with 10 bases aligning to TRBD2. Trimming cost V 0 bases and J 3 bases; bases outside gene matches: 2. Per the germline V gene, CDR1 is SGHRS and CDR2 is YFSETQ. The CDR3 is made up of 15 amino acids. CDR3 sequence: CASSLGTSGEETQYF. The CDR3 DNA reads TGCGCCAGCAGCTTGGGGACTAGCGGAGAAGAGACCCAGTACTTC.

J is TRBJ1-1 and V is TRBV10-3; D gene ambiguous. Trimming removed 10 bases at V and 0 bases at J, with 12 bases between. Germline CDR1 and CDR2: ENHRY and SYGVKD. The CDR3 spans 13 residues. The CDR3 DNA follows: TGTGCCACCAACGGACTGATGAACACTGAAGCTTTCTTT. This translates into CATNGLMNTEAFF.

The V gene is TRBV29-1, the J gene TRBJ2-1; TRBD1 aligns across 8 bases. J gave up 10 bases and V 1 base, and 6 bases lay outside the gene matches. Germline CDR1 SQVTM, CDR2 ANQGSEA. The CDR3 extends over 13 amino acids. The CDR3 DNA sequence: TGCAGCGTTGAAGGGCAGGGGGCAGGGGAGCAGTTCTTC. It encodes CSVEGQGAGEQFF.

This clone was observed a handful of times. This chain uses TRBV2 with TRBJ1-5, with 8 nucleotides matching TRBD1. CDR3 length: 17 residues. V dropped 7 bases and J dropped 4; count of bases not matched to a gene: 15. Per germline, CDR1 SNHLY and CDR2 FYNNEI. The CDR3 reads CASTKLQGQGGNQPQHF. CDR3 nucleotides: TGTGCCAGCACCAAATTACAAGGACAGGGTGGGAATCAGCCCCAGCATTTT.

This clone has only a few counts. The chain carries TRBV5-4 and TRBJ2-6; 10 bases map to TRBD1. This CDR3 is built from 18 residues. J lost 1 base, V lost 3 bases, and 7 bases had no gene match. Germline CDR1 and CDR2: SGHNT and YYREEE (reference sequence). CDR3 amino acids: CASSYLDRGSSGANVLTF. CDR3 nucleotide sequence: TGTGCCAGCAGCTATCTGGACAGGGGGTCTTCTGGGGCCAACGTCCTGACTTTC.

The rearrangement links TRBV11-2 to TRBJ2-5; 7 bases fit TRBD2. The better agreement between TRBJ2-7 and the DNA end casts doubt on the J call. The CDR3 is 15 residues long. Germline V gene sequence: CDR1 SGHAT, CDR2 FQNNGV. CDR3 loop: CASSLLPSGSYEQYF. The DNA of the CDR3 is TGTGCCAGCAGCTTACTCCCTAGCGGCTCCTACGAGCAGTACTTC.

This clone came up once. The chain couples TRBV5-1 to TRBJ2-6; TRBD1 matches 10 bases. The trim removed 4 bases at V and 0 bases at J, leaving 7 bases unmatched. Germline V gene lookup returns CDR1 SGHRS and CDR2 YFSETQ. The CDR3 has 18 residues. CDR3 sequence reads: CASSTRQGAGSGANVLTF. The CDR3 DNA reads TGCGCCAGCAGCACCAGACAGGGGGCGGGCTCTGGGGCCAACGTCCTGACTTTC. The full variable domain, in which reference TRBV5-1 and TRBJ2-6 provide the parts outside the CDR3, is KAGVTQTPRYLIKTRGQQVTLSCSPISGHRSVSWYQQTPGQGLQFLFEYFSETQRNKGNFPGRFSGRQFSNSRSEMNVSTLELGDSALYLCASSTRQGAGSGANVLTFGAGSRLTVL.

The chain couples TRBV27 to TRBJ2-3; 11 positions agree with TRBD2. V gave up 5 bases and J gave up 3 bases; unmatched junction bases: 7. Germline CDR1 and CDR2: MNHEY and SMNVEV (reference sequence). CDR3 length: 16 amino acids. CDR3 region: CASSDFSGGATDTQYF. CDR3 nucleotides: TGTGCCAGCAGTGACTTTAGCGGGGGGGCAACAGATACGCAGTATTTT.

The gene calls are TRBV4-1 and TRBJ1-4; 7 bases line up with TRBD1. Unmatched junction bases numbered 2, after V lost 0 bases and J lost 7 bases. The germline V gene encodes CDR1 MGHRA and CDR2 YSYEKL. There are 14 residues in the CDR3. The CDR3 spells CASSQDWDSEKLFF. The CDR3 DNA reads TGCGCCAGCAGCCAAGATTGGGACAGTGAAAAACTGTTTTTT.

CDR3 region: CASSPQRAFTDTQYF. The DNA of the CDR3 is TGTGCCAGCAGCCCACAGCGGGCCTTCACAGATACGCAGTATTTT. This rearrangement joins TRBV28 to TRBJ2-3; D might be TRBD2 (6 bases). The V end was cut by 6 bases, the J end by 2 bases, with 15 bases between. The CDR3 is 15 amino acids. Germline values: CDR1 MDHEN, CDR2 SYDVKM.

The V call is TRBV14, the J call TRBJ1-1, with TRBD1 matching 9 bases. With V trimmed by 6 bases and J by 3 bases, 5 bases remained unmatched. Germline CDR1 SGHDN, CDR2 FVKESK. The CDR3 is 14 amino acids. This CDR3 reads CASSHRGLHTEAFF. DNA for the CDR3: TGTGCCAGCAGTCACAGGGGGCTCCACACTGAAGCTTTCTTT.

This chain links TRBV29-1 with TRBJ2-3; 8 nucleotides align to TRBD1. After removal of 4 bases from V and 3 bases from J, the junction contained 6 bases not matched to a gene. This CDR3 is 14 amino acids long. The germline CDR1 and CDR2 sequences are SQVTM and ANQGSEA. CDR3 sequence: CSVGGTGVTDTQYF. As DNA, the CDR3 is TGCAGCGTTGGAGGGACAGGTGTGACAGATACGCAGTATTTT.

V gene TRBV7-3 combines with J gene TRBJ2-2; 7 nucleotides line up with TRBD1. J was trimmed by 0 bases and V by 5 bases; bases with no gene match: 6. Germline values: CDR1 SGHTA, CDR2 FQGTGA. The CDR3 loop spans 16 amino acids. DNA of the CDR3: TGTGCCAGCAGCCCCCGACAGGGACCGAACACCGGGGAGCTGTTTTTT. Protein product: CASSPRQGPNTGELFF.

The V gene is TRBV28, the J gene TRBJ1-1; D not certain. Germline V gene sequence: CDR1 MDHEN, CDR2 SYDVKM. The CDR3 sequence is 14 residues long. V was trimmed by 3 bases and J by 9 bases, leaving 17 bases between them. The CDR3: CASSLWRRSPQAFF. The CDR3 nucleotides read TGTGCCAGCAGTTTGTGGAGGCGTTCACCACAAGCTTTCTTT.

V and J are TRBV2 and TRBJ2-1; tentatively, D is TRBD2 (7 bases). CDR1 SNHLY and CDR2 FYNNEI come from the germline V gene. V lost 8 bases to trimming and J lost 4 bases, with 15 bases between them. The CDR3 has 14 amino acids. CDR3 DNA: TGTGCCAGCCAAGGGGGGGAGCCTTACAATGAGCAGTTCTTC. Its protein is CASQGGEPYNEQFF.

This clone showed up just once. The chain joins TRBV28 to TRBJ2-1, with D possibly TRBD2 on 6 matching bases. Germline V gene lookup returns CDR1 MDHEN and CDR2 SYDVKM. With 2 bases removed from V and 15 bases from J, the gap between germline ends came to 20 bases. This CDR3 region has 14 residues. CDR3 nucleotide sequence: TGTGCCAGCAGTTTAGGGGATAGGAGGGAAGTTCGGTTCTTC. This sequence encodes CASSLGDRREVRFF.

The chain recombines TRBV6-5 with TRBJ2-5; 10 bases map to TRBD2. V gave up 5 bases and J gave up 4 bases; unmatched junction bases: 4. Germline CDR1 MNHEY, CDR2 SVGAGI. This CDR3 contains 14 residues. DNA for the CDR3: TGTGCCAGCAGTCCTAGCGGGAGCGGAGAGACCCAGTACTTC. Protein product: CASSPSGSGETQYF.

A single count supports this clone. The gene calls are TRBV7-2 and TRBJ2-7; 8 nucleotides agree with TRBD1. CDR3 size: 15 residues. Germline values: CDR1 SGHTA, CDR2 FQGNSA. After removal of 5 bases from V and 4 bases from J, the junction contained 10 bases not matched to a gene. The CDR3 nucleotides are TGTGCCAGCAGCACCGTGACAGGGGAAGTTTACGAGCAGTACTTC. Encoded protein: CASSTVTGEVYEQYF.

The gene calls are TRBV5-8 and TRBJ1-1, with D unclear. The CDR3 spans 18 residues. From germline, CDR1 is SGHTS and CDR2 YDEGEE. The V end was cut by 0 bases, the J end by 0 bases, with 18 bases between. CDR3 coding DNA: TGTGCCAGCAGCTTGGTGGCCTGTATCCAAATAATGAACACTGAAGCTTTCTTT. Its translation is CASSLVACIQIMNTEAFF.

The chain links TRBV28 to TRBJ1-1; 7 positions match TRBD1. V dropped 2 bases and J dropped 1; count of bases not matched to a gene: 7. Per the germline V gene, CDR1 is MDHEN and CDR2 is SYDVKM. The CDR3 loop spans 16 amino acids. The DNA of the CDR3 is TGTGCCAGCAGTTTACGCAGGGGGTGGGGGAACACTGAAGCTTTCTTT. Translating gives CASSLRRGWGNTEAFF.

The table lists this clone with a few counts. V gene TRBV2 combines with J gene TRBJ2-7; 9 bases are shared with TRBD2. Trimming cost V 4 bases and J 3 bases; bases outside gene matches: 7. The germline V gene has CDR1 SNHLY and CDR2 FYNNEI. The CDR3 spans 15 residues. The CDR3 coding sequence is TGTGCCAGCAGTGGGTTGGTTAGCGGGAGCTACGAGCAGTACTTC. Translation: CASSGLVSGSYEQYF.

The genes are TRBV10-1 and TRBJ2-2; 8 bases align to TRBD1. This CDR3 is 16 amino acids long. The J segment lost 2 bases and the V segment lost 5 bases, leaving 7 bases of the junction unmatched. Germline V gives CDR1 WNHNN, CDR2 SYGVQD (reference sequence). The CDR3 loop reads CASSHSGTGNTGELFF. DNA for the CDR3: TGCGCCAGCAGTCATTCCGGGACAGGAAACACCGGGGAGCTGTTTTTT.

This rearrangement joins TRBV7-9 to TRBJ1-3; D remains ambiguous. The CDR3 runs to 18 residues. Trimming took off 4 bases at V and 0 bases at J, with 19 bases between the two ends. Germline assignment: CDR1 SEHNR and CDR2 FQNEAQ (reference sequence). CDR3 DNA sequence: TGTGCCAGCAGCTCACCCCCGGGTCCGACGTACTCTGGAAACACCATATATTTT. It is translated as CASSSPPGPTYSGNTIYF.